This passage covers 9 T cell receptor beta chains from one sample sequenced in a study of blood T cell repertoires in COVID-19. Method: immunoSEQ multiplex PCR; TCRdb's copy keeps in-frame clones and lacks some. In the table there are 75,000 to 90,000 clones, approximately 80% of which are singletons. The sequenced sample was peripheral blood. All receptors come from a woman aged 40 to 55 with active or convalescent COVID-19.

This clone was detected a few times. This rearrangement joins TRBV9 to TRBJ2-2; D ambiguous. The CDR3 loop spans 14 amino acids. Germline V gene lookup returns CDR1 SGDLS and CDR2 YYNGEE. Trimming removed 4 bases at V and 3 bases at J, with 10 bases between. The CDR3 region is CASSPHGDTGELFF. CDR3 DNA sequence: TGTGCCAGCAGCCCGCACGGAGACACCGGGGAGCTGTTTTTT.

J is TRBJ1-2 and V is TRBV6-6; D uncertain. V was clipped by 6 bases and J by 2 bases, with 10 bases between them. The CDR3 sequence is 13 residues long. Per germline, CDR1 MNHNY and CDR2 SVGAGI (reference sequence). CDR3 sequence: CASSRLQNYGYTF. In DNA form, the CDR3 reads TGTGCCAGCAGCCGCTTACAGAACTATGGCTACACCTTC.

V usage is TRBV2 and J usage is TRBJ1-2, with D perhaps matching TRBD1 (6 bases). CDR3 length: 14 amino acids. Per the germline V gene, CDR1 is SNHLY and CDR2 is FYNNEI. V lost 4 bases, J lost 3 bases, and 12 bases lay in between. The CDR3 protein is CASSGRQAYYGYTF. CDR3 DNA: TGTGCCAGCAGTGGACGACAGGCCTACTATGGCTACACCTTC.

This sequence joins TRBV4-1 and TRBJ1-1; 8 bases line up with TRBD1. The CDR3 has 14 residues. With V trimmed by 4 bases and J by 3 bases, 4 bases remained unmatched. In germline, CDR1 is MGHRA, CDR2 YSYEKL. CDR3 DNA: TGCGCCAGCAGCCCCCGGGACAGGTACACTGAAGCTTTCTTT. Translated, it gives CASSPRDRYTEAFF.

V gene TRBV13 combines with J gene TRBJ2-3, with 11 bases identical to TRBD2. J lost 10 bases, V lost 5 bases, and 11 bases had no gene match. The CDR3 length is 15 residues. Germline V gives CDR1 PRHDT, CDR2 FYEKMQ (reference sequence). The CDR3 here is CASSPSIAGGPAQYF. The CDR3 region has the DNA TGTGCCAGCAGCCCCTCGATAGCGGGAGGGCCGGCGCAGTATTTT.

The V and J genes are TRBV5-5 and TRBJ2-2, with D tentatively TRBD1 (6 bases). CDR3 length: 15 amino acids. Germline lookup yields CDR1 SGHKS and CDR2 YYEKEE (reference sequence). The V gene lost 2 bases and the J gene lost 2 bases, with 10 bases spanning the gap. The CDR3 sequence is CASSLQGTNTGELFF. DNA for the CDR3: TGTGCCAGCAGCTTACAGGGAACTAACACCGGGGAGCTGTTTTTT.

This chain's CDR3 is CASSQSPGQGTKETQYF. The CDR3 coding sequence is TGCGCCAGCAGTCAATCTCCCGGACAGGGGACGAAGGAGACCCAGTACTTC. The V gene is TRBV23-1, the J gene TRBJ2-5; 9 positions match TRBD1. TRBV23-1 is marked as an open reading frame, function uncertain. V was pared by 0 bases and J by 5 bases, with 10 bases of the junction left unmatched. This CDR3 region has 17 residues.

CDR3 residues: CASSLVAGGDEQFF. In nucleotides, the CDR3 is TGTGCCAGCAGCTTGGTCGCAGGGGGCGATGAGCAGTTCTTC. The chain has TRBV5-4 and TRBJ2-1; the match to TRBD1 covers 8 bases. Germline V gene lookup returns CDR1 SGHNT and CDR2 YYREEE (reference sequence). The J segment lost 8 bases and the V segment lost 0 bases, leaving 4 bases of the junction unmatched. This CDR3 contains 14 residues.

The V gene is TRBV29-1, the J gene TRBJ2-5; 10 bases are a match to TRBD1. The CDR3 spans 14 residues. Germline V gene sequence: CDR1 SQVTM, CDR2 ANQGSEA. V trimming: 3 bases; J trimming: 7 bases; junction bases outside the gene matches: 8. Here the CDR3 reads CSVEGQGPSWTQYF. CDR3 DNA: TGCAGCGTTGAGGGACAGGGGCCCTCTTGGACCCAGTACTTC.